This T cell receptor beta chain was captured by sequencing in a study of early T cells in non-severe SARS-CoV-2 infection. MiXCR, run by TCRdb on the 5' RACE reads, gives a single entry per CDR3 protein. Altogether over 25,000 distinct CDR3 sequences are present, approximately 5.4% being singletons, with the ten largest covering approximately 12%. This clonotype was seen ten or more times. Antigen specificity is unknown. Germline V gene data show CDR1 as SGHDT and CDR2 as YYEEEE. The CDR3 runs to 15 residues. The J segment lost 5 bases and the V segment lost 5 bases, leaving 8 bases of the junction unmatched. Study results and limitations: VDJdb matches were skewed toward anti-spike CD8 T cell responses.

This TCR derives from an adult who was a healthcare worker with PCR-confirmed SARS-CoV-2 infection or an uninfected control (not recorded which). The chain has TRBV5-6 and TRBJ2-5; 11 bases map to TRBD2. The sample comprised whole blood. The CDR3 DNA is TGTGCCAGCAGAGGTAGCGGGGGGGCCGCGGAGACCCAGTACTTC. It encodes CASRGSGGAAETQYF.